The rows below give T cell receptor beta chains drawn from one sample of a study of beta chain features in type 1 diabetes. Sequencing was performed with immunoSEQ multiplex PCR; in TCRdb, only in-frame clones are kept and a portion is missing. Seen here are some 160,000 clones, roughly 9% observed once, and the top ten hold about 2.1%. The sequenced sample was central memory CD4+ T cells from blood. The receptors stem from a woman in her late teens or twenties in good health. Each CDR3 is given with its conserved first and last residue. The order of the fields is CDR3 length, V gene, clone size, D gene, J gene, CDR3 protein, CDR3 DNA. A D gene is named only where the DNA matches it firmly. A clone size is listed for some rows: how often the clone was seen (once, few, many), or a class if it is expanded.

16	TRBV4-3	few	TRBD1	TRBJ1-2	CASSQSPDRGYSGYTF	TGCGCCAGCAGCCAATCACCAGACAGGGGGTACTCTGGCTACACCTTC
12	TRBV7-2	-	-	TRBJ2-5	CASSVLQETQYF	TGTGCCAGCAGCGTCCTACAAGAGACCCAGTACTTC
15	TRBV7-2	few	TRBD1	TRBJ2-7	CASSSRQGSSYEQYF	TGTGCCAGCAGCTCCCGACAGGGGAGTTCCTACGAGCAGTACTTC
17	TRBV30	few	-	TRBJ2-1	CAWSVSPTPSSYNEQFF	TGTGCCTGGAGTGTGTCACCGACTCCTAGCTCCTACAATGAGCAGTTCTTC
16	TRBV7-8	-	TRBD2	TRBJ2-1	CASSLALGAGEVEQFF	TGTGCCAGCAGCTTAGCGCTCGGGGCGGGAGAGGTTGAGCAGTTCTTC
16	TRBV18	few	TRBD1	TRBJ2-5	CASSRGTAPLQETQYF	TGTGCCAGCTCACGGGGGACAGCCCCCCTCCAAGAGACCCAGTACTTC
15	TRBV7-2	few	-	TRBJ1-3	CASTPRGIGGDTIYF	TGTGCCAGCACCCCCCGAGGCATAGGGGGGGACACCATATATTTT
16	TRBV4-1	-	TRBD2	TRBJ2-3	CASSQDVSGSADTQYF	TGTGCCAGCAGCCAAGATGTTAGCGGGAGTGCAGATACGCAGTATTTT
16	TRBV9	few	TRBD2	TRBJ2-2	CASSVGSGGNTGELFF	TGTGCCAGCAGCGTAGGGAGCGGGGGGAACACCGGGGAGCTGTTTTTT
16	TRBV4-2	few	-	TRBJ1-1	CASSQDLSGGHTEAFF	TGTGCCAGCAGCCAAGACCTCTCTGGAGGGCACACTGAAGCTTTCTTT
15	TRBV30	few	-	TRBJ2-6	CAWSVTPAGANVLTF	TGTGCCTGGAGTGTAACCCCAGCTGGGGCCAACGTCCTGACTTTC
14	TRBV7-9	-	TRBD2	TRBJ2-7	CASSLGSGGDEQYF	TGTGCCAGCAGCTTAGGGAGCGGGGGGGACGAGCAGTACTTC
14	TRBV27	-	-	TRBJ2-1	CASSLNGGSDEQFF	TGTGCCAGCAGTTTAAACGGGGGTAGCGATGAGCAGTTCTTC
14	TRBV7-2	few	TRBD1	TRBJ2-1	CASSPWTGSDEQFF	TGTGCCAGCAGCCCATGGACAGGGTCCGATGAGCAGTTCTTC
13	TRBV18	few	-	TRBJ2-1	CASSLVGYNEQFF	TGTGCCAGCTCACTTGTCGGTTACAATGAGCAGTTCTTC
15	TRBV5-1	-	-	TRBJ1-2	CASSPTGSLGYGYTF	TGCGCCAGCAGCCCCACAGGATCGCTGGGCTATGGCTACACCTTC
14	TRBV5-1	-	TRBD1	TRBJ1-1	CASSSLTGGTEAFF	TGCGCCAGCAGCTCCTTGACAGGGGGCACTGAAGCTTTCTTT
13	TRBV30	few	TRBD1	TRBJ2-5	CAWSLDRVETQYF	TGTGCCTGGAGTTTAGACAGGGTAGAGACCCAGTACTTC
13	TRBV14	few	TRBD1	TRBJ1-1	CASTAQGATEAFF	TGTGCCAGCACCGCTCAGGGGGCCACTGAAGCTTTCTTT
13	TRBV5-6	-	-	TRBJ2-5	CASSLRPGGAQYF	TGTGCCAGCAGCTTGAGGCCCGGAGGGGCCCAGTACTTC
14	TRBV7-3	few	-	TRBJ2-3	CASSLATFTDTQYF	TGTGCCAGCAGCTTAGCGACTTTCACAGATACGCAGTATTTT
17	TRBV5-4	-	TRBD1	TRBJ2-2	CASSPPGQGKFTGELFF	TGTGCCAGCAGCCCCCCGGGACAGGGGAAGTTCACCGGGGAGCTGTTTTTT
15	TRBV18	once	-	TRBJ2-4	CASSRDSLAKNIQYF	TGTGCCAGCTCACGGGACTCCCTAGCCAAAAACATTCAGTACTTC
15	TRBV5-4	many	-	TRBJ2-1	CASSLTTGTGNEQFF	TGTGCCAGCAGCTTGACCACAGGGACGGGAAATGAGCAGTTCTTC
16	TRBV5-4	-	TRBD1	TRBJ1-2	CASGPGQGGRGYGYTF	TGTGCCAGCGGACCGGGACAGGGGGGCCGGGGGTATGGCTACACCTTC
15	TRBV7-2	-	-	TRBJ2-1	CASSPSSGTLSEQFF	TGTGCCAGCAGCCCGTCCTCCGGGACATTAAGTGAGCAGTTCTTC
15	TRBV30	few	-	TRBJ2-1	CAWTLRGGSYNEQFF	TGTGCCTGGACTCTACGTGGTGGCTCCTACAATGAGCAGTTCTTC
16	TRBV5-6	-	-	TRBJ1-1	CASSLGLKEMNTEAFF	TGTGCCAGCAGCTTGGGACTGAAGGAAATGAACACTGAAGCTTTCTTT
16	TRBV2	few	TRBD2	TRBJ2-2	CASSQKRGTNTGELFF	TGTGCCAGCAGTCAGAAGCGGGGGACCAACACCGGGGAGCTGTTTTTT
16	TRBV18	-	TRBD2	TRBJ2-7	CASSPRLAGGIYEQYF	TGTGCCAGCTCACCCCGACTAGCGGGGGGAATATACGAGCAGTACTTC
15	TRBV5-1	few	-	TRBJ2-7	CASSPFAGGNYEQYF	TGCGCCAGCAGCCCCTTTGCCGGGGGTAACTACGAGCAGTACTTC
15	TRBV18	-	TRBD2	TRBJ2-7	CASSSKTSGGYEQYF	TGTGCCAGCTCATCCAAGACTAGCGGGGGTTACGAGCAGTACTTC
14	TRBV9	-	TRBD2	TRBJ2-1	CASSTSGETNEQFF	TGTGCCAGCAGCACTAGCGGGGAAACCAATGAGCAGTTCTTC
11	TRBV2	-	-	TRBJ2-7	CASSQGFEQYF	TGTGCCAGCAGTCAGGGTTTCGAGCAGTACTTC
16	TRBV5-1	-	TRBD1	TRBJ2-1	CASSLGRTGAVHEQFF	TGCGCCAGCAGCTTGGGAAGGACAGGGGCCGTCCATGAGCAGTTCTTC
13	TRBV2	-	-	TRBJ2-5	CASSPRPQETQYF	TGTGCCAGCAGTCCCAGGCCCCAAGAGACCCAGTACTTC
16	TRBV2	few	-	TRBJ2-4	CASSDVTGSAKNIQYF	TGTGCCAGCAGTGATGTGACGGGATCGGCCAAAAACATTCAGTACTTC
16	TRBV15	-	TRBD1	TRBJ1-3	CATSSRGTGGRNTIYF	TGTGCCACCAGCAGTCGTGGGACAGGGGGCCGAAACACCATATATTTT
15	TRBV6-1	few	-	TRBJ2-1	CASSLDISNGNEQFF	TGTGCCAGCAGTCTGGACATTTCTAACGGCAATGAGCAGTTCTTC
12	TRBV21-1	many	-	TRBJ1-1	CASSTWNTEAFF	TGTGCCAGCAGCACCTGGAACACTGAAGCTTTCTTT
13	TRBV5-1	-	-	TRBJ2-2	CASSFNTPGELFF	TGTGCCAGCAGCTTTAACACACCCGGGGAGCTGTTTTTT
12	TRBV30	-	-	TRBJ2-7	CAWRQGSYEQYF	TGTGCCTGGAGGCAGGGGTCCTACGAGCAGTACTTC
13	TRBV2	few	TRBD1	TRBJ2-7	CASRPGQSYEQYF	TGTGCCAGCAGACCGGGACAGTCCTACGAGCAGTACTTC
14	TRBV7-9	-	-	TRBJ2-1	CASSPLRDSKEQFF	TGTGCCAGCAGCCCCCTCCGGGACTCCAAAGAGCAGTTCTTC
15	TRBV5-1	few	TRBD1	TRBJ2-2	CASSEGQGTTGELFF	TGCGCCAGCAGCGAAGGACAGGGAACCACCGGGGAGCTGTTTTTT
16	TRBV15	-	TRBD2	TRBJ2-3	CATSRRSGTTTDTQYF	TGTGCCACCAGCAGGAGATCCGGGACTACCACAGATACGCAGTATTTT
13	TRBV30	-	-	TRBJ1-2	CAWSVQPRYGYTF	TGTGCCTGGAGTGTACAACCGAGGTATGGCTACACCTTC
14	TRBV9	-	-	TRBJ1-6	CASSPRVSNSPLHF	TGTGCCAGCAGCCCTCGGGTTTCCAATTCACCCCTCCACTTT
18	TRBV13	many	TRBD2	TRBJ2-1	CASSLGLLGTSRTNEQFF	TGTGCCAGCAGCTTAGGCCTCCTCGGGACTAGCAGAACCAATGAGCAGTTCTTC
14	TRBV7-8	few	-	TRBJ1-1	CASSLVQMNTEAFF	TGTGCCAGCAGCTTAGTGCAGATGAACACTGAAGCTTTCTTT